This T cell receptor (beta chain) is drawn from a study (dated by TCRdb to 2012 to 2014). Sequencing instrument: Illumina Genome Analyzer IIx. TCRdb trimmed public reads at Q25 via fastp, called clones via MiXCR and kept in-frame beta chains. Rows with one shared CDR3 protein collapse into an entry with the most common genes and DNA. This sample gives nearly 15,000 distinct CDR3 sequences in total; about 38% of them show up just once. The ten largest clones capture 15% to 20% of the sample. V loses 2 bases at its end and J loses 5 bases; junction bases beyond the gene matches: 10. Sequences SQVTM (CDR1) and ANQGSEA (CDR2) are obtained from the germline V gene. The CDR3 holds 15 amino acids from the cysteine to the phenylalanine. The sequence is cut down to CDR3 DNA, 45 bases in frame from base 1. As a fraction of the sample, this clonotype is medium-sized (0.01 to 0.1%). Its antigen has not been determined. Base-call qualities are not available, and no considerably larger clone is one nucleotide away.

The sequencing sample was made of blood. This receptor was taken from a human donor. In this chain, TRBV29-1 is recombined with TRBJ2-3; TRBD2 agrees with 7 junctional bases. The CDR3 protein: CSVEKGGGSGDTQYF. The DNA reads as follows: TGCAGCGTTGAAAAAGGAGGCGGGAGCGGAGATACGCAGTATTTT.